The 18 T cell receptor beta chains reported below all come from one sample, sequenced in a study of OX40 agonist ivuxolimab in advanced cancers. Data came from immunoSEQ multiplex PCR; TCRdb stores just in-frame clones and leaves some out. The sample records about 79,000 clones, around 94% being singletons. The starting material was CD4+ or CD8+ T cells sorted from blood, obtained in a trial of the OX40 agonist ivuxolimab. Every receptor here comes from an adult with an advanced solid tumor such as melanoma, head and neck, liver or kidney cancer.

J is TRBJ2-3 and V is TRBV28, with 12 bases lining up with TRBD2. Losses at the gene ends were 3 bases for V and 2 bases for J; bases not matched to a gene: 6. CDR3 length equals 17 residues. The germline V gene encodes CDR1 MDHEN and CDR2 SYDVKM. CDR3 sequence: CASSFPGTSGHTDTQYF. The CDR3 DNA reads TGTGCCAGCAGTTTCCCCGGGACTAGCGGGCACACAGATACGCAGTATTTT.

The chain couples TRBV16 to TRBJ2-7; TRBD1 is a possible D gene (6 bases). This CDR3 has 12 amino acids. V lost 4 bases to trimming and J lost 7 bases, with 11 bases between them. In germline, CDR1 is KGHSY, CDR2 FQNENV. The CDR3 spells CASSLNDREQYF. The CDR3 DNA follows: TGTGCCAGCAGCCTTAATGACAGGGAGCAGTACTTC.

The genes are TRBV7-6 and TRBJ1-2; no reliable D call. The V end lost 4 bases, the J end lost 8 bases, and 8 bases lay between the germline ends. The V gene's germline CDR1 is SGHVS and CDR2 FNYEAQ. This CDR3 region has 11 residues. The CDR3: CASSSIGGYTF. The CDR3 nucleotides are TGTGCCAGCAGCTCAATTGGGGGCTACACCTTC.

The V gene is TRBV27, the J gene TRBJ2-7, with 10 bases matching TRBD2. The germline V gene has CDR1 MNHEY and CDR2 SMNVEV (reference sequence). The CDR3 consists of 14 residues. Trimming removed 3 bases from V and 6 bases from J; junction bases left unmatched: 5. CDR3 DNA sequence: TGTGCCAGCAGTTTGGCTAGCGGGAGTTTCGAGCAGTACTTC. Translated: CASSLASGSFEQYF.

The chain has TRBV6-5 and TRBJ2-2, with 10 bases aligning to TRBD2. The germline V gene has CDR1 MNHEY and CDR2 SVGAGI. The CDR3 is 16 amino acids. After removal of 0 bases from V and 7 bases from J, the junction contained 5 bases not matched to a gene. DNA for the CDR3: TGTGCCAGCAGTTACTCAGTAGCGGGGGGTATCGGGGAGCTGTTTTTT. It specifies CASSYSVAGGIGELFF.

The rearrangement links TRBV7-9 to TRBJ2-1; TRBD2 might be the D (6 bases). The germline V gene encodes CDR1 SEHNR and CDR2 FQNEAQ (reference sequence). This CDR3 is 15 amino acids long. Deletions cut 1 base from V and 9 bases from J, with 16 bases between. The CDR3 DNA sequence: TGTGCCAGCAGCTTAGGTATTACCCGGGGAGGTGAGCAGTTCTTC. This encodes CASSLGITRGGEQFF.

The rearrangement links TRBV28 to TRBJ2-5, with 7 nucleotides matching TRBD2. The ends lost 4 bases at V and 2 bases at J; junction bases unmatched: 16. CDR3 length equals 18 residues. CDR1 is MDHEN and CDR2 is SYDVKM in the germline V gene. The CDR3 sequence: CASSYPLMRLGLQETQYF. CDR3 nucleotide sequence: TGTGCCAGCAGTTATCCTCTTATGAGATTGGGACTACAAGAGACCCAGTACTTC.

The chain links TRBV5-1 to TRBJ1-1, with 9 bases identical to TRBD1. The CDR3 spans 15 residues. CDR1 SGHRS and CDR2 YFSETQ come from the germline V gene. V lost 3 bases to trimming and J lost 1 base; unmatched junction nucleotides: 4. The CDR3 region is CASSYGTGTNTEAFF. The DNA of the CDR3 is TGCGCCAGCAGCTACGGGACAGGGACGAACACTGAAGCTTTCTTT.

The rearrangement links TRBV7-9 to TRBJ2-2, with 11 positions matching TRBD2. The V segment lost 4 bases and the J segment 2 bases; nucleotides outside the gene matches: 6. Germline V lookup: CDR1 SEHNR, CDR2 FQNEAQ (reference sequence). The CDR3 is made up of 17 amino acids. The CDR3 is CASSSRLAGFNTGELFF. CDR3 sequence (DNA): TGTGCCAGCAGCTCCCGACTAGCGGGATTTAACACCGGGGAGCTGTTTTTT.

The chain employs TRBV6-5 and TRBJ1-3; D may be TRBD1 (6 bases). V dropped 5 bases and J dropped 0 bases, with 11 bases sitting between them. In germline, CDR1 is MNHEY, CDR2 SVGAGI. The CDR3 has 15 amino acids. The CDR3 DNA reads TGTGCCAGCAGTCCCCCAGGGGACTCTGGAAACACCATATATTTT. Its translation is CASSPPGDSGNTIYF.

This CDR3 is CASSLRDRWYEQYF. CDR3 nucleotide sequence: TGTGCCAGCAGCTTAAGGGACAGATGGTACGAGCAGTACTTC. The rearrangement uses TRBV7-9 and TRBJ2-7; TRBD1 matches at 7 bases. The CDR3 length is 14 residues. Germline CDR1 and CDR2: SEHNR and FQNEAQ (reference sequence). J was trimmed by 4 bases and V by 2 bases; bases with no gene match: 5. Based on the CDR3 plus reference TRBV7-9 and TRBJ2-7, the full variable domain is DTGVSQNPRHKITKRGQNVTFRCDPISEHNRLYWYRQTLGQGPEFLTYFQNEAQLEKSRLLSDRFSAERPKGSFSTLEIQRTEQGDSAMYLCASSLRDRWYEQYFGPGTRLTVT.

The rearrangement links TRBV7-9 to TRBJ2-7, with 9 bases matching TRBD1. Germline V gene lookup returns CDR1 SEHNR and CDR2 FQNEAQ (reference sequence). The length of the CDR3 is 15 residues. J was trimmed by 2 bases and V by 5 bases; bases with no gene match: 7. The CDR3: CASSKGQGETYEQYF. In DNA, the CDR3 is TGTGCCAGCAGCAAGGGACAGGGAGAAACCTACGAGCAGTACTTC.

V gene TRBV6-1 combines with J gene TRBJ2-1, with D possibly matching TRBD2 (5 bases). Germline lookup yields CDR1 MNHNS and CDR2 SASEGT. V was clipped by 4 bases and J by 3 bases, with 10 bases between them. CDR3 length: 14 residues. In nucleotides, the CDR3 is TGTGCCAGCAGTGTGTGGGAGAACTACAATGAGCAGTTCTTC. Residues: CASSVWENYNEQFF.

The chain has TRBV7-9 and TRBJ2-3; D possibly corresponds to TRBD2 (5 bases). V gave up 4 bases and J gave up 4 bases, with 15 bases separating them. The germline V gene encodes CDR1 SEHNR and CDR2 FQNEAQ (reference sequence). This CDR3 has 15 residues. CDR3 sequence reads: CASSSASGRADTQYF. The CDR3 nucleotides read TGTGCCAGCAGCTCGGCAAGCGGCAGAGCAGATACGCAGTATTTT.

This chain connects TRBV7-9 to TRBJ2-1; possible D gene TRBD1, 5 bases. Per the germline V gene, CDR1 is SEHNR and CDR2 is FQNEAQ (reference sequence). The CDR3 consists of 15 residues. The V gene lost 5 bases and the J gene lost 5 bases, with 16 bases spanning the gap. The CDR3 DNA reads TGTGCCAGCAGCCCCCTTCCCCTAGGGGACAATGAGCAGTTCTTC. Translation: CASSPLPLGDNEQFF.

V and J are TRBV30 and TRBJ2-7; the match to TRBD2 covers 8 bases. In germline, CDR1 is GTSNPN, CDR2 SVGIG (reference sequence). With V trimmed by 0 bases and J by 3 bases, 4 bases remained unmatched. The CDR3 spans 14 residues. In DNA, the CDR3 is TGTGCCTGGAGTGTTTTCGGGGGGGGCTACGAGCAGTACTTC. This translates into CAWSVFGGGYEQYF.

This clone was observed once. The DNA of the CDR3 is TGCAGTGCTAGAGATTACGCTGAAGCTTTCTTT. It codes for CSARDYAEAFF. The chain joins TRBV20-1 to TRBJ1-1; unclear D gene. Germline assignment: CDR1 DFQATT and CDR2 SNEGSKA (reference sequence). Trimming removed 0 bases at V and 6 bases at J, with 5 bases between. CDR3 length: 11 residues.

The V gene is TRBV5-4, the J gene TRBJ2-5; D is unresolved. The V gene lost 5 bases and the J gene lost 5 bases, with 22 bases spanning the gap. Germline CDR1 SGHNT, CDR2 YYREEE (reference sequence). CDR3 size: 16 residues. The chain's CDR3 is CASRSPQEGDGETQYF. The CDR3 nucleotides are TGTGCCAGCAGATCACCCCAGGAAGGAGACGGGGAGACCCAGTACTTC.